Listed below are T cell receptor beta chains from one sample, sequenced in a study of T cell responses to AZD1222 COVID-19 vaccine. Some clones are missing from TCRdb's copy, which holds only in-frame ones; the method was immunoSEQ multiplex PCR. The sample shows fewer than 150,000 clones, roughly nine tenths of them seen only once. Material: peripheral blood, obtained 28 days after the second AZD1222 dose. All receptors come from an adult who received the AZD1222 COVID-19 vaccine. Both conserved end residues are trimmed from each CDR3. Clone sizes are given selectively: once, few, many, or a class where the clone is expanded.

CDR3: ATMGGFTYEQY
size: .
V: TRBV28
length: 11
J: TRBJ2-7

CDR3: ASLRQGVLTEAF
size: .
V: TRBV25-1
length: 12
J: TRBJ1-1

CDR3: ASSSLAGGIGELF
size: few
V: TRBV7-3
length: 13
J: TRBJ2-2

CDR3: ASSLPSGNTIY
size: .
V: TRBV12-3/TRBV12-4
length: 11
J: TRBJ1-3

CDR3: ASSAGGVVRDNSPLH
size: .
V: TRBV9
length: 15
J: TRBJ1-6

CDR3: ASSRTGGEEKLF
size: .
V: TRBV11-2
length: 12
J: TRBJ1-4

CDR3: SVDSQGNTEAF
size: .
V: TRBV29-1
length: 11
J: TRBJ1-1

CDR3: ASSLLGLGEKLF
size: .
V: TRBV28
length: 12
J: TRBJ1-4

CDR3: ATSDRDRGTDTQY
size: .
V: TRBV24-1
length: 13
J: TRBJ2-3

CDR3: ASSQDLITTNTEAF
size: few
V: TRBV14
length: 14
J: TRBJ1-1

CDR3: ASSRGGDGYT
size: few
V: TRBV6-5
length: 10
J: TRBJ1-2

CDR3: ASSQTGWSSYEQY
size: .
V: TRBV19
length: 13
J: TRBJ2-7

CDR3: ASSIGTGRLNTEAF
size: .
V: TRBV19
length: 14
J: TRBJ1-1

CDR3: ASSLLDTRSGNTIY
size: .
V: TRBV7-2
length: 14
J: TRBJ1-3

CDR3: ASTLAGGQETQY
size: .
V: TRBV3-1/TRBV3-2
length: 12
J: TRBJ2-5

CDR3: ASSLRRDSREQY
size: .
V: TRBV27
length: 12
J: TRBJ2-7

CDR3: ASRRGTELF
size: .
V: TRBV3-1/TRBV3-2
length: 9
J: TRBJ1-4

CDR3: ASSIRQGTDTQY
size: .
V: TRBV19
length: 12
J: TRBJ2-3

CDR3: AWSGEGSSYNEQF
size: .
V: TRBV30
length: 13
J: TRBJ2-1

CDR3: ASKGGSGANVLT
size: .
V: TRBV2
length: 12
J: TRBJ2-6

CDR3: ASSYFRHRMGGYT
size: .
V: TRBV6-5
length: 13
J: TRBJ1-2

CDR3: ATSMGRITDTQY
size: .
V: TRBV15
length: 12
J: TRBJ2-3

CDR3: ATSREWASNQPQH
size: few
V: TRBV15
length: 13
J: TRBJ1-5

CDR3: ASSLGGWDTEAF
size: .
V: TRBV5-6
length: 12
J: TRBJ1-1

CDR3: ASSLKPPGTPNTGELF
size: .
V: TRBV7-3
length: 16
J: TRBJ2-2

CDR3: ASSQDLPQSGGNTGELF
size: .
V: TRBV14
length: 17
J: TRBJ2-2

CDR3: ASSLDRGGNEQF
size: .
V: TRBV5-1
length: 12
J: TRBJ2-1

CDR3: ASSAAGTAYGYT
size: .
V: TRBV3-1/TRBV3-2
length: 12
J: TRBJ1-2

CDR3: ASTHGEGNQPQH
size: .
V: TRBV2
length: 12
J: TRBJ1-5

CDR3: ASSRGTENSPLH
size: .
V: TRBV19
length: 12
J: TRBJ1-6

CDR3: ASSWDNSQPQH
size: once
V: TRBV28
length: 11
J: TRBJ1-5

CDR3: ASTLGHLNTEAF
size: .
V: TRBV7-8
length: 12
J: TRBJ1-1

CDR3: AIREGVGQPQH
size: once
V: TRBV10-3
length: 11
J: TRBJ1-5

CDR3: ASRRGQNTEAF
size: .
V: TRBV7-6
length: 11
J: TRBJ1-1

CDR3: SVGGQWAYEQY
size: .
V: TRBV29-1
length: 11
J: TRBJ2-7

CDR3: AWKVIGVGNEKLF
size: .
V: TRBV30
length: 13
J: TRBJ1-4

CDR3: ASSEELAVNTGELF
size: once
V: TRBV2
length: 14
J: TRBJ2-2

CDR3: ASSSIRDSPLH
size: .
V: TRBV9
length: 11
J: TRBJ1-6

CDR3: ASSLAGTETYGYT
size: .
V: TRBV5-4
length: 13
J: TRBJ1-2

CDR3: ASSRLAVGDTQY
size: .
V: TRBV6-5
length: 12
J: TRBJ2-3

CDR3: ASSRVEVGSNYGYT
size: once
V: TRBV4-1
length: 14
J: TRBJ1-2

CDR3: ASSVDGGRGAF
size: .
V: TRBV9
length: 11
J: TRBJ1-1

CDR3: AASPSSGGAETQY
size: .
V: TRBV10-3
length: 13
J: TRBJ2-5

CDR3: ASSPGVGMNTEAF
size: once
V: TRBV7-6
length: 13
J: TRBJ1-1

CDR3: ASSQDRGTRMGEAF
size: .
V: TRBV7-2
length: 14
J: TRBJ1-1

CDR3: ASRLAGGTDTQY
size: .
V: TRBV27
length: 12
J: TRBJ2-3

CDR3: ASSPLPTGTMNTEAF
size: few
V: TRBV18
length: 15
J: TRBJ1-1

CDR3: ASSFSGTGLMNTEAF
size: .
V: TRBV11-2
length: 15
J: TRBJ1-1

CDR3: ASTHGKTSYNSPLH
size: .
V: TRBV25-1
length: 14
J: TRBJ1-6

CDR3: ACWRTSLGSGYNEQF
size: .
V: TRBV30
length: 15
J: TRBJ2-1

CDR3: AWSWGSEAF
size: .
V: TRBV30
length: 9
J: TRBJ1-1

CDR3: ASSLLTRGANVLT
size: .
V: TRBV7-9
length: 13
J: TRBJ2-6